Following are 25 T cell receptor beta chains from one sample sequenced in a study of tumor-infiltrating lymphocytes in primary liver carcinoma. Germline DNA was also extracted, with blood RNA taken from unsorted whole blood. A primer in the constant region served to generate TCR beta cDNA from 500 ng of total RNA. Three rounds of nested multiplex PCR with slightly modified ARM-PCR produced TCR beta libraries. PCR rounds one and two used TRBV1-TRBV30 forward primers with a C-beta reverse primer for about 9 cycles each. TCRdb analysed the multiplex PCR reads with MiXCR anew, one entry per CDR3 protein. Of 150,000 to 200,000 distinct CDR3 sequences listed, approximately 65% are singletons. The sequenced sample consisted of peripheral blood. These receptors all stem from a woman aged 60 to 75 with primary liver carcinoma and hepatitis B virus infection.

Comments on this clonotype: The conserved closing phenylalanine or tryptophan is absent in this CDR3, likely reflecting a read error. This chain links TRBV12-3 or TRBV12-4 with TRBJ2-3, with D maybe TRBD2 (6 bases). V lost 5 bases and J lost 1, with 16 bases in between. This CDR3 contains 16 residues. The CDR3 loop is CASSLVPGLGTDTQYL. CDR3 sequence (DNA): TGTGCCAGCAGTCTAGTCCCGGGACTTGGCACAGATACGCAGTATCTT.

This clonotype has a count of ten or more. An end of the junction does not agree with germline; a read error may underlie this. The DNA for the CDR3 is TGTGCCAGCAGCCAAGATAGCGATTTCCACTTC. Translating it yields CASSQDSDFHF. The chain employs TRBV14 and TRBJ2-7, with D possibly TRBD2 on 5 matching bases. The length of the CDR3 is 11 residues. In germline, CDR1 is SGHDN, CDR2 FVKESK.

To note about this clonotype: A single base separates this from a much larger clone, so it may be a read error. The gene calls are TRBV12-3 or TRBV12-4 and TRBJ1-1; D possibly corresponds to TRBD1 (5 bases). This CDR3 is built from 14 residues. The V end was cut by 6 bases, the J end by 5 bases, with 16 bases between. CDR3 amino acids: CASSPGGTGTEAFF. The CDR3 nucleotides read TGTGCCAGCAGCCCTGGGGGGACGGGGACTGAAGCTTTCTTT.

Of note for this clonotype: Since a much larger clone is just one base distant, this may be a read error. This rearrangement joins TRBV6-2 or TRBV6-3 to TRBJ2-7; a possible D gene is TRBD1 (6 bases). Trimming took off 7 bases at V and 5 bases at J, with 12 bases between the two ends. The V gene's germline CDR1 is MNHEY and CDR2 SVGEGT. The CDR3 has 12 residues. The CDR3 spells CASNRVTNEQYF. The CDR3, as DNA: TGTGCCAGCAACAGGGTTACCAACGAGCAGTACTTC.

A word on this clonotype: This likely comes from a read error, as the CDR3 has no conserved phenylalanine or tryptophan at its end. The V gene is TRBV20-1, the J gene TRBJ2-1; D uncertain. Deletions cut 3 bases from V and 9 bases from J, with 6 bases between. The CDR3 totals 10 residues. Per the germline V gene, CDR1 is DFQATT and CDR2 is SNEGSKA (reference sequence). CDR3 DNA sequence: TGCAGTGCTAGGATCGGTGAGCAGTTCATC. It translates to CSARIGEQFI.

A few counts support this clonotype. The rearrangement links TRBV6-6 to TRBJ2-1, with 8 nucleotides matching TRBD2. CDR1 and CDR2 (germline): MNHNY, SVGAGI (reference sequence). V lost 4 bases to trimming and J lost 2 bases; unmatched junction nucleotides: 4. This CDR3 comprises 15 residues. This CDR3 is CASSSAGVTYNEQFF. The CDR3 bases are TGTGCCAGCAGTTCAGCGGGAGTTACCTACAATGAGCAGTTCTTC.

Worth noting for this clonotype: One end of the junction does not line up with germline, which may come from a read error. The V gene is TRBV11-3, the J gene TRBJ2-6; a possible D gene is TRBD2 (5 bases). CDR1 is SGHNT and CDR2 is YENEEA in the germline V gene. This CDR3 is 13 amino acids long. CDR3 loop: CASSLSGVNVLTF. Here the CDR3 DNA reads TGTGCCAGCAGCTTATCCGGGGTCAACGTGCTGACTTTC. Looking up the rest from reference TRBV11-3 and TRBJ2-6 gives the full variable domain: EAGVVQSPRYKIIEKKQPVAFWCNPISGHNTLYWYLQNLGQGPELLIRYENEEAVDDSQLPKDRFSAERLKGVDSTLKIQPAELGDSAVYLCASSLSGVNVLTFGAGSRLTVL.

A remark on this clonotype: Given a much more abundant clone one base away, this may be a read error. The chain recombines TRBV4-2 with TRBJ2-7; perhaps TRBD2 as D (5 bases). The V gene's germline CDR1 is LGHNA and CDR2 YNFKEQ. The CDR3 consists of 16 residues. Trimming removed 1 base from V and 5 bases from J, with 18 bases in between. CDR3 sequence: CASSQVDSPGPHEQYF. The CDR3 coding sequence is TGTGCCAGCAGCCAAGTGGACTCCCCAGGCCCCCACGAGCAGTACTTC.

This clonotype was seen ten or more times. The rearrangement joins TRBV6-5 to TRBJ2-3, with a weak D call TRBD2 (7 bases). The V end lost 8 bases, the J end lost 6 bases, and 18 bases lay between the germline ends. Germline loops: CDR1 MNHEY, CDR2 SVGAGI. The CDR3 consists of 14 residues. The CDR3 loop reads CASSSSGGGDTQYF. The CDR3 nucleotides are TGTGCCAGCTCCTCTAGCGGAGGGGGGGATACGCAGTATTTT.

For this clonotype: A much larger clonotype is one base distant, so this may be a read error. The V call is TRBV6-1, the J call TRBJ2-5; D is unresolved. Trimming left V 6 bases short and J 3 bases short, with 5 bases between. Germline CDR1 and CDR2: MNHNS and SASEGT. CDR3 size: 11 residues. The CDR3 sequence is CASRVEETQYF. Here the CDR3 DNA reads TGTGCCAGCAGGGTAGAAGAGACCCAGTACTTC.

The sample holds one count of this clonotype. At one end, the junction sequence differs from germline, possibly due to a read error. The rearrangement uses TRBV11-3 and TRBJ1-2; D unclear. This CDR3 is 14 amino acids long. CDR1 is SGHNT, CDR2 YENEEA, per germline. CDR3 sequence (DNA): TGTGCCAACAGCTCCGACCGGAACAGATGGGGCTACACCTTC. Its protein is CANSSDRNRWGYTF.

The J gene is TRBJ2-2, the V gene TRBV30; maybe TRBD1 (5 bases). The CDR3 extends over 13 amino acids. The ends were cut back, 4 bases at V and 4 bases at J, with 10 bases in the middle. Germline V gives CDR1 GTSNPN, CDR2 SVGIG (reference sequence). CDR3 loop: CAWTQGRTGELFF. Written as DNA, the CDR3 is TGTGCCTGGACCCAGGGTCGCACCGGGGAGCTGTTTTTT.

This clonotype qualifies as medium-sized. The chain recombines TRBV11-2 with TRBJ2-5; a weak D match, TRBD2 (6 bases). Germline V gene sequence: CDR1 SGHAT, CDR2 FQNNGV. The CDR3 loop spans 13 amino acids. The V gene lost 0 bases and the J gene lost 4 bases, with 6 bases spanning the gap. The CDR3 reads CASSLDGGETQYF. The CDR3 region has the DNA TGTGCCAGCAGCTTAGACGGGGGAGAGACCCAGTACTTC.

This clonotype was found many times. This rearrangement joins TRBV30 to TRBJ2-1, with D hard to call. Germline CDR1 is GTSNPN and CDR2 is SVGIG (reference sequence). V dropped 4 bases and J dropped 8 bases, with 9 bases sitting between them. The CDR3 has 11 residues. The CDR3 is CAWTSYDEQFF. CDR3 sequence (DNA): TGTGCCTGGACCTCTTATGATGAGCAGTTCTTC.

The sample holds many counts of this clonotype. This CDR3 reads CASSRGGRLAAFLRYEQYF. The DNA of the CDR3 is TGTGCCAGCAGCCGAGGGGGAAGACTAGCGGCTTTTCTTCGCTACGAGCAGTACTTC. This sequence joins TRBV14 and TRBJ2-7; 9 nucleotides line up with TRBD2. This CDR3 has 19 residues. Germline CDR1 and CDR2: SGHDN and FVKESK. J gave up 3 bases and V 4 bases, and 19 bases lay outside the gene matches.

Judged by abundance, this clonotype is medium-sized. The rearrangement links TRBV11-2 to TRBJ2-5; 8 bases match TRBD1. CDR1 SGHAT and CDR2 FQNNGV come from the germline V gene. The CDR3 is 14 amino acids. After removal of 2 bases from V and 2 bases from J, the junction contained 1 base not matched to a gene. The chain's CDR3 is CASSLTGGQETQYF. In nucleotides, the CDR3 is TGTGCCAGCAGCTTAACAGGGGGTCAAGAGACCCAGTACTTC.

On this clonotype: Without the conserved terminal phenylalanine or tryptophan, this CDR3 likely stems from a read error. V is TRBV11-3 and J is TRBJ2-7; no clear D. Trimming shortened V by 6 bases and J by 5 bases, and 11 bases separated the two germline ends. CDR1 is SGHNT, CDR2 YENEEA, per germline. The CDR3 runs to 12 residues. The chain's CDR3 is CASRSLGDEQYY. CDR3 coding DNA: TGTGCCAGCAGATCCCTAGGTGACGAGCAGTACTAC.

The chain joins TRBV28 to TRBJ2-7, with 10 bases matching TRBD1. Losses at the gene ends were 7 bases for V and 2 bases for J; bases not matched to a gene: 5. The CDR3 runs to 14 residues. Germline assignment: CDR1 MDHEN and CDR2 SYDVKM. The CDR3 reads CASTRTGGPYEQYF. CDR3 nucleotide sequence: TGTGCCAGCACCCGGACAGGGGGTCCCTACGAGCAGTACTTC.

The sample holds many counts of this clonotype. The V gene is TRBV4-1, the J gene TRBJ2-1; 9 bases line up with TRBD2. Trimming cost V 3 bases and J 7 bases; bases outside gene matches: 7. Germline lookup yields CDR1 MGHRA and CDR2 YSYEKL. The CDR3 loop spans 15 amino acids. The chain's CDR3 is CASSHPGLASNEQFF. Written as DNA, the CDR3 is TGCGCCAGCAGCCATCCGGGACTAGCTTCGAATGAGCAGTTCTTC.

The rearrangement links TRBV11-1 to TRBJ2-7; 11 bases line up with TRBD1. Looked up from germline, CDR1 is SGHAT and CDR2 is FQDESV (reference sequence). CDR3 length equals 15 residues. Trimming at V came to 5 bases and at J to 10 bases, leaving 13 bases not matched to a gene. The CDR3 nucleotides read TGTGCCAGCAGCCCCGGCGGACAGGGGGCCTACGGACAGTACTTC. Translated, it gives CASSPGGQGAYGQYF.

This clonotype has a single count. At one end the junction does not follow the germline gene, possibly because of a read error. The chain uses TRBV28 and TRBJ1-1; D remains ambiguous. The length of the CDR3 is 11 residues. Per germline, CDR1 MDHEN and CDR2 SYDVKM. The CDR3: CVSKGNPEAFF. CDR3 bases: TGCGTCAGCAAAGGGAACCCCGAAGCTTTCTTT.

A word on this clonotype: One end of the junction varies from germline; a read error may be responsible. The chain combines TRBV11-2 with TRBJ1-1; 7 bases agree with TRBD1. Germline CDR1 SGHAT, CDR2 FQNNGV. The CDR3 loop spans 13 amino acids. The CDR3 region has the DNA TGTGCCAGTAACTTAGAAGGGGGCACTGAAGCTTTATTT. Translated: CASNLEGGTEALF.

This clonotype was seen only a few times. V is TRBV28 and J is TRBJ2-7; D unclear. With 2 bases removed from V and 2 bases from J, the gap between germline ends came to 13 bases. Germline V gene lookup returns CDR1 MDHEN and CDR2 SYDVKM. This CDR3 comprises 15 residues. The CDR3 reads CASSLREFVPYEQYF. The CDR3 nucleotides are TGTGCCAGCAGTTTAAGGGAATTTGTACCCTACGAGCAGTACTTC.

The V and J genes are TRBV30 and TRBJ1-3; D is unresolved. The CDR3 is 16 residues long. CDR1 is GTSNPN and CDR2 is SVGIG in the germline V gene (reference sequence). Trimming shortened V by 3 bases and J by 4 bases, and 19 bases separated the two germline ends. The CDR3 region has the DNA TGTGCCTGGAGGTTGAAGGAATGGTCGCGGGGAAACACCATATATTTT. It translates to CAWRLKEWSRGNTIYF.

The rearrangement joins TRBV6-1 to TRBJ2-5; D perhaps matches TRBD2 (7 bases). CDR1 is MNHNS and CDR2 is SASEGT in the germline V gene. V lost 4 bases and J lost 5, with 17 bases in between. This CDR3 spans 15 amino acids. CDR3 residues: CASSARGGFSETQYF. The CDR3 DNA reads as TGTGCCAGCAGTGCAAGGGGGGGCTTCTCGGAGACCCAGTACTTC.